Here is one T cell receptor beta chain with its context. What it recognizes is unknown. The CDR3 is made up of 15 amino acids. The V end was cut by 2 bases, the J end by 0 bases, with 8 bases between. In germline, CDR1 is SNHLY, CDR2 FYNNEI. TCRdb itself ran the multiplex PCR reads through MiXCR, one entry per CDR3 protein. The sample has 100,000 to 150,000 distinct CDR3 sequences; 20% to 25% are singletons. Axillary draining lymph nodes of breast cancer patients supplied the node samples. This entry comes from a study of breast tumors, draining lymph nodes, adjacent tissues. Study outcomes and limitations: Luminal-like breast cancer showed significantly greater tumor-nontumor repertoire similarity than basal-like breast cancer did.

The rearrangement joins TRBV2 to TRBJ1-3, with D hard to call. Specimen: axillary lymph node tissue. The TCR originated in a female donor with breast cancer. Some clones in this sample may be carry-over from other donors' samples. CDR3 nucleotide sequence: TGTGCCAGCAGTGAATTCCGTACCTCTGGAAACACCATATATTTT. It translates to CASSEFRTSGNTIYF. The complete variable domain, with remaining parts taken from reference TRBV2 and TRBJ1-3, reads EPEVTQTPSHQVTQMGQEVILRCVPISNHLYFYWYRQILGQKVEFLVSFYNNEISEKSEIFDDQFSVERPDGSNFTLKIRSTKLEDSAMYFCASSEFRTSGNTIYFGEGSWLTVV.